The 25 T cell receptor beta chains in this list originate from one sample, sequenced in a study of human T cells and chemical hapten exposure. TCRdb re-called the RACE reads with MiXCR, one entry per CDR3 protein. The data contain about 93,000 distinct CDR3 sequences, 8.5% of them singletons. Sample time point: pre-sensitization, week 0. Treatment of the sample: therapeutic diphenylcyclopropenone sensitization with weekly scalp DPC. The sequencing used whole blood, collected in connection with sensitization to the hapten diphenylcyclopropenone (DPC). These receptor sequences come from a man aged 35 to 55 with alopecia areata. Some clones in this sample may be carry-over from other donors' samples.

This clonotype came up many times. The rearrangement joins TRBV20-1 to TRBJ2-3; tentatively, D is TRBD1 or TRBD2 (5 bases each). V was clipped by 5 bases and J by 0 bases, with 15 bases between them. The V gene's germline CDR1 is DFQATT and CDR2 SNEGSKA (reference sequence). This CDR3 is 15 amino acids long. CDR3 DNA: TGCAGTGCTCGTAAACCGGGACGTAGCACAGATACGCAGTATTTT. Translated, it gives CSARKPGRSTDTQYF.

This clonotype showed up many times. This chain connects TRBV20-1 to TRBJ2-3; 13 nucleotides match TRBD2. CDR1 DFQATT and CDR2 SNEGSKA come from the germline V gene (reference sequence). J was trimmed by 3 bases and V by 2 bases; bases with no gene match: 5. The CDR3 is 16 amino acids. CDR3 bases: TGCAGTGCTAGACCCGGGACTAGCGGGATTACAGATACGCAGTATTTT. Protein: CSARPGTSGITDTQYF.

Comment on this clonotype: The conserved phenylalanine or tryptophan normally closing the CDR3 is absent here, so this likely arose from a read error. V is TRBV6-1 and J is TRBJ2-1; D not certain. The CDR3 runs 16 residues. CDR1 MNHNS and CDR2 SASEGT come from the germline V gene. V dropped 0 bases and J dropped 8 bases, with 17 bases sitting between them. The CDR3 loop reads CASSEAADTGRHEQFS. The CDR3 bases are TGTGCCAGCAGTGAAGCTGCAGACACCGGTCGCCATGAGCAGTTCTCC.

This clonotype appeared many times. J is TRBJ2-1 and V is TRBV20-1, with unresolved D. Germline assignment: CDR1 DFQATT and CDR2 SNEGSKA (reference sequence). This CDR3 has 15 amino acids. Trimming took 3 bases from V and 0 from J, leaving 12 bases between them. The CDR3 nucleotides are TGCAGTGCTAGCATGGGCCCTAGCTCCTACAATGAGCAGTTCTTC. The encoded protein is CSASMGPSSYNEQFF.

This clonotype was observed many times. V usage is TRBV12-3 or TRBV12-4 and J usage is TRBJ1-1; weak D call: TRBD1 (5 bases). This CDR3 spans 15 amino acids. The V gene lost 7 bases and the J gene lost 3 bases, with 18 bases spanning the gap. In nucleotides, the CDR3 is TGTGCCAGCACCACCCCGGCAGGGAAGGACACTGAAGCTTTCTTT. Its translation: CASTTPAGKDTEAFF.

The CDR3 here is CASSVDGGRHGYTF. The CDR3 nucleotides are TGTGCCAGCAGCGTAGATGGGGGGCGGCATGGCTACACCTTC. This chain links TRBV9 with TRBJ1-2, with D maybe TRBD1 (6 bases). This CDR3 is 14 amino acids long. V lost 0 bases to trimming and J lost 6 bases, with 12 bases between them. The V gene's germline CDR1 is SGDLS and CDR2 YYNGEE.

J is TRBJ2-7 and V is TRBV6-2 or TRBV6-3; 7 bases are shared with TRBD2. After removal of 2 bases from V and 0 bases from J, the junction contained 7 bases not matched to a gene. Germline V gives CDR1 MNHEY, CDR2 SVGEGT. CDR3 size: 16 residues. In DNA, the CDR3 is TGTGCCAGCAGTTACGGACTAGAAGGGAGCTCCTACGAGCAGTACGTC. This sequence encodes CASSYGLEGSSYEQYV.

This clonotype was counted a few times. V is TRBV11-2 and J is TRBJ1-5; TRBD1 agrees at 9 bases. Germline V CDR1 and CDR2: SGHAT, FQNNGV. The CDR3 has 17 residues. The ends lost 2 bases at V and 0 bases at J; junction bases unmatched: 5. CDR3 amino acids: CASSLTGTGYSNQPQHF. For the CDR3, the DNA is TGTGCCAGCAGCTTAACAGGGACAGGGTATAGCAATCAGCCCCAGCATTTT.

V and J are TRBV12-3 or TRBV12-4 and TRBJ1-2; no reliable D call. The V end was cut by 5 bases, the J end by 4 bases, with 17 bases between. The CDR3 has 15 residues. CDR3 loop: CASSHSWMNSYGYTF. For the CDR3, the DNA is TGTGCCAGCAGTCACTCGTGGATGAATAGCTATGGCTACACCTTC.

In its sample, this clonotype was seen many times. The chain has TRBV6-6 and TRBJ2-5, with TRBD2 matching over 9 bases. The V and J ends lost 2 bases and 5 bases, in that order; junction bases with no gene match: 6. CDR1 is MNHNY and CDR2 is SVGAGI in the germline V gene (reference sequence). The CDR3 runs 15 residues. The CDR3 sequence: CASSYPSAGGETQYF. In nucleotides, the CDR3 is TGTGCCAGCAGTTACCCATCTGCGGGAGGGGAGACCCAGTACTTC.

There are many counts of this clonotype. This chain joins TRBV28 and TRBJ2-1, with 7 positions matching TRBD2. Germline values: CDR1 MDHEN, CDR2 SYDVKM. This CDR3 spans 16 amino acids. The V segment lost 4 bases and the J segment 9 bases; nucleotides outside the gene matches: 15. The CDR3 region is CASSWMPSGGGGEQFF. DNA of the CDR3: TGTGCCAGCAGTTGGATGCCTAGCGGTGGGGGGGGTGAGCAGTTCTTC.

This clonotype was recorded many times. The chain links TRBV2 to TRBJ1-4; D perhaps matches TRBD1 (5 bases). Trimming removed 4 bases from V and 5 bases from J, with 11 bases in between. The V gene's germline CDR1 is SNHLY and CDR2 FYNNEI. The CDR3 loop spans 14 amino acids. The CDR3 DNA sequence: TGTGCCAGCAGTGCAGGGAAGGGGAATGAAAAACTGTTTTTT. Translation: CASSAGKGNEKLFF.

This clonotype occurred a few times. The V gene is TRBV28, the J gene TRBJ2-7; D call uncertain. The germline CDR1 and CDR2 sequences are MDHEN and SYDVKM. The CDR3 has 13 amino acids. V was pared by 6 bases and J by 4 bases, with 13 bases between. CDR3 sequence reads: CASRAEMSYEQYV. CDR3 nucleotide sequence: TGTGCCAGCAGGGCTGAGATGTCTTACGAGCAGTACGTC.

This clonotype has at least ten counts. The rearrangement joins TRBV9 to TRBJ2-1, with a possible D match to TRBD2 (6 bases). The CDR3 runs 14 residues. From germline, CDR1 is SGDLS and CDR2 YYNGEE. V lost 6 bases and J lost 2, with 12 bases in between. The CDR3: CASNAEGPYNEQFF. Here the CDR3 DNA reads TGTGCCAGCAACGCGGAGGGCCCCTACAATGAGCAGTTCTTC.

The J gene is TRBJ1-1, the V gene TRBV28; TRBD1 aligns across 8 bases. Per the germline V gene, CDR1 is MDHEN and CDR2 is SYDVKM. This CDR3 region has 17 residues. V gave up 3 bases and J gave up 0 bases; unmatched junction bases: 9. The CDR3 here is CASSFSRGRALNTEAFF. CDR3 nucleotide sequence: TGTGCCAGCAGTTTTAGCAGGGGGCGAGCTTTGAACACTGAAGCTTTCTTT.

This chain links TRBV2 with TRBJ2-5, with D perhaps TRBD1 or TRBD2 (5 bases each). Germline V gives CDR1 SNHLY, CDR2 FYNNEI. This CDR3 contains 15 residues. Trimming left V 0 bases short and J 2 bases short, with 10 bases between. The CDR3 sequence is CASSEASWGQETQYF. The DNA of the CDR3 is TGTGCCAGCAGTGAAGCCAGTTGGGGGCAAGAGACCCAGTACTTC.

This CDR3 is CASSQDLGTGVTDTQYF. DNA of the CDR3: TGCGCCAGCAGCCAAGATCTGGGGACAGGAGTGACGGATACGCAGTATTTT. V and J are TRBV4-3 and TRBJ2-3; the match to TRBD1 covers 8 bases. CDR1 is LGHNA and CDR2 is YSLEER in the germline V gene. J was trimmed by 6 bases and V by 0 bases; bases with no gene match: 11. This CDR3 contains 17 residues.

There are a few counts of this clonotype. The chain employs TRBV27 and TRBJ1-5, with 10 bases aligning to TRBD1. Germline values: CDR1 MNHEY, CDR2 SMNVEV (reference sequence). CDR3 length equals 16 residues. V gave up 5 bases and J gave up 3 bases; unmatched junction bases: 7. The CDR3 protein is CASSRRQGAHNQPQHF. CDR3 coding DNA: TGTGCCAGCAGTCGGCGACAGGGGGCACACAATCAGCCCCAGCATTTT.

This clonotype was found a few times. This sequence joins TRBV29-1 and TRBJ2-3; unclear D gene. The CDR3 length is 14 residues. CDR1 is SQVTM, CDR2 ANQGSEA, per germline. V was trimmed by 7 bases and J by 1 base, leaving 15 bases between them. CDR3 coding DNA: TGCAGCGCCGCCGAGAGTGTTGGCACAGATACGCAGTATTTT. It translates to CSAAESVGTDTQYF.

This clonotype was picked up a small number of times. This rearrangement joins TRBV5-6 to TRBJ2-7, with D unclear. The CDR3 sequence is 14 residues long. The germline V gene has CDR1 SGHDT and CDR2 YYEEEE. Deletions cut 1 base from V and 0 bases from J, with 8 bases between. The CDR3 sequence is CASSLIGSSYEQYV. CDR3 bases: TGTGCCAGCAGCTTGATCGGCAGCTCCTACGAGCAGTACGTC.

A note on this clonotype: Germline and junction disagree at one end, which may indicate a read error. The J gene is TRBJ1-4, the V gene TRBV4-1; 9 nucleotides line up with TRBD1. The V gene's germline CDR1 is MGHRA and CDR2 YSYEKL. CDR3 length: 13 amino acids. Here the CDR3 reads CASSQDLSGTGLF. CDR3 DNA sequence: TGCGCCAGCAGCCAAGATTTGTCCGGGACAGGGTTGTTT.

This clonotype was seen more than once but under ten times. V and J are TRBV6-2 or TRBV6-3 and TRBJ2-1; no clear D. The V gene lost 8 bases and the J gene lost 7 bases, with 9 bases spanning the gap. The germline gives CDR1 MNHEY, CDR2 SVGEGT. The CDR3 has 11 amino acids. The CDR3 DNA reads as TGTGCCAGCTCAGACGGAAATGAGCAGTTCTTC. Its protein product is CASSDGNEQFF.

The CDR3 coding sequence is TGTGCCAGCATTTTCGCGGGAGCTCTTGAGCAGTTCTTC. Amino acids: CASIFAGALEQFF. The genes are TRBV12-3 or TRBV12-4 and TRBJ2-1; the match to TRBD2 covers 7 bases. The trim removed 7 bases at V and 9 bases at J, leaving 9 bases unmatched. This CDR3 is 13 amino acids long.

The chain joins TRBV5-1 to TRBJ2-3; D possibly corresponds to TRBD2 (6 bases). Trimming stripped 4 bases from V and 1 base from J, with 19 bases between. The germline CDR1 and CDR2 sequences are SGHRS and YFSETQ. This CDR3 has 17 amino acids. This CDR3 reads CASSGGTNPRGTDTQYF. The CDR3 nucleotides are TGCGCCAGCAGCGGAGGGACGAATCCGAGGGGCACAGATACGCAGTATTTT.

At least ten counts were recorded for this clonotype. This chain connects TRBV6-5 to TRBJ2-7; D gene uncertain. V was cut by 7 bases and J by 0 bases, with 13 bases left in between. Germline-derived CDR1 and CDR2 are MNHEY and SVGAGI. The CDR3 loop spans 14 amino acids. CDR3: CASITSGLSYEQYV. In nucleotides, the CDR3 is TGTGCCAGCATAACCAGTGGGCTCTCCTACGAGCAGTACGTC.